The next 22 T cell receptor beta chains were all read from a single sample in a study of blood T cell repertoires in COVID-19. The method was immunoSEQ multiplex PCR; TCRdb's version includes in-frame clones alone and lacks a portion of them. The table shows about 26,000 clones, with approximately 94% occurring only once. The sequenced material came from peripheral blood. These receptor sequences come from a human donor with active COVID-19. The donor label of this sample is uncertain.

This chain connects TRBV10-3 to TRBJ1-1; 8 bases agree with TRBD1. V lost 4 bases, J lost 1 base, and 2 bases stayed unmatched. Per the germline V gene, CDR1 is ENHRY and CDR2 is SYGVKD. The CDR3 totals 14 residues. The CDR3 DNA sequence: TGTGCCATCAGTGTGACAGGGGCGAACACTGAAGCTTTCTTT. It codes for CAISVTGANTEAFF.

As DNA, the CDR3 is TGTGCCAGTCAGGGGCCTGGGGCCAACGTCCTGACTTTC. It translates to CASQGPGANVLTF. The chain uses TRBV2 and TRBJ2-6, with a weak D call TRBD1 (6 bases). Between the trimmed V and J ends, which lost 9 bases and 2 bases, there was a span of 8 bases. The CDR3 runs to 13 residues. Germline V gene data show CDR1 as SNHLY and CDR2 as FYNNEI.

The chain has TRBV10-1 and TRBJ2-1, with TRBD2 identical over 10 bases. Trimming removed 4 bases from V and 0 bases from J; junction bases left unmatched: 6. The CDR3 loop spans 17 amino acids. CDR1 is WNHNN, CDR2 SYGVQD, per germline (reference sequence). The CDR3 loop is CASSGLAGASSYNEQFF. The CDR3 bases are TGCGCCAGCAGTGGTCTAGCGGGAGCCTCCTCCTACAATGAGCAGTTCTTC.

The chain recombines TRBV24-1 with TRBJ2-4; D possibly corresponds to TRBD2 (6 bases). The germline gives CDR1 KGHDR, CDR2 SFDVKD. Trimming cost V 4 bases and J 0 bases, with 9 bases left between them. This CDR3 comprises 15 residues. CDR3 in amino acids: CATSDGGLAKNIQYF. The CDR3 coding sequence is TGTGCCACCAGTGACGGGGGATTAGCCAAAAACATTCAGTACTTC.

J is TRBJ2-1 and V is TRBV5-1; the match to TRBD2 covers 8 bases. Germline loops: CDR1 SGHRS, CDR2 YFSETQ. CDR3 length equals 17 residues. V lost 4 bases and J lost 5; bases outside the gene matches: 14. CDR3 sequence (DNA): TGCGCCAGCAGCCAATTTCGGGCGGGACTAGTGAACAATGAGCAGTTCTTC. This translates into CASSQFRAGLVNNEQFF.

The chain has TRBV7-5 and TRBJ2-7; the table's TRBD1 call for D was not verified on the DNA. TRBV7-5 is shown as a pseudogene. CDR3 length equals 17 residues. The CDR3: CARSLAVPGHYLYEQYF. The DNA of the CDR3 is TGTGCCAGAAGCTTAGCCGTGCCGGGACATTACCTCTACGAGCAGTACTTC.

This clone is a singleton in its sample. V and J are TRBV7-9 and TRBJ2-1; the match to TRBD2 covers 10 bases. Germline V CDR1 and CDR2: SEHNR, FQNEAQ (reference sequence). The CDR3 spans 18 residues. Trimming took 5 bases from V and 1 from J; bases not matched to a gene: 11. CDR3 coding DNA: TGTGCCAGCAGCCCAAGGACTAGCGGCAAACATTCCTACAATGAGCAGTTCTTC. Its translation is CASSPRTSGKHSYNEQFF.

The CDR3 DNA is TGTGCCAGCAGTGGGGGCATTGAAGCTTTCTTT. Translation: CASSGGIEAFF. The chain couples TRBV2 to TRBJ1-1, with D possibly matching TRBD1 (5 bases). Germline values: CDR1 SNHLY, CDR2 FYNNEI. V was clipped by 4 bases and J by 7 bases, with 7 bases between them. The CDR3 contains 11 residues.

The J gene is TRBJ2-2, the V gene TRBV7-9; 7 bases fit TRBD2. The CDR3 is made up of 15 amino acids. The germline V gene has CDR1 SEHNR and CDR2 FQNEAQ (reference sequence). V was clipped by 1 base and J by 1 base; unmatched bases: 0. This CDR3 is CASSLGGGNTGELFF. In nucleotides, the CDR3 is TGTGCCAGCAGCTTAGGCGGGGGGAACACCGGGGAGCTGTTTTTT.

The J gene is TRBJ2-5, the V gene TRBV29-1, with D maybe TRBD2 (5 bases). The germline gives CDR1 SQVTM, CDR2 ANQGSEA. Between the trimmed V and J ends, which lost 7 bases and 4 bases, there was a span of 16 bases. The CDR3 has 13 residues. In nucleotides, the CDR3 is TGCAGCGCCCCCTCGGGGTCCGGAGAGACCCAGTACTTC. It translates to CSAPSGSGETQYF. Complete variable domain (other parts from reference TRBV29-1 and TRBJ2-5): SAVISQKPSRDICQRGTSLTIQCQVDSQVTMMFWYRQQPGQSLTLIATANQGSEATYESGFVIDKFPISRPNLTFSTLTVSNMSPEDSSIYLCSAPSGSGETQYFGPGTRLLVL.

This sequence joins TRBV5-4 and TRBJ2-5; D may be TRBD2 (5 bases). Germline values: CDR1 SGHNT, CDR2 YYREEE (reference sequence). The CDR3 has 14 amino acids. Trimming shortened V by 4 bases and J by 1 base, and 11 bases separated the two germline ends. The CDR3 bases are TGTGCCAGCAGCCAACTAGTTTCCCAAGAGACCCAGTACTTC. Translation gives CASSQLVSQETQYF.

The genes are TRBV10-2 and TRBJ2-3; 14 bases are shared with TRBD2. The V segment lost 0 bases and the J segment 1 base; nucleotides outside the gene matches: 3. This CDR3 has 18 amino acids. Germline V gene sequence: CDR1 WSHSY, CDR2 SAAADI. The CDR3 DNA follows: TGCGCCAGCAGTGAGTCGGGACTAGCGGGGGTAGGCACAGATACGCAGTATTTT. Translating it yields CASSESGLAGVGTDTQYF.

This sequence joins TRBV25-1 and TRBJ1-4; D is uncertain. V was trimmed by 6 bases and J by 7 bases, leaving 15 bases between them. This CDR3 is built from 14 residues. Germline V gene lookup returns CDR1 MGHDK and CDR2 SYGVNS. The DNA for the CDR3 is TGTGCCAGCAGGTCGGGGATTTTTACTGAAAAACTGTTTTTT. It encodes CASRSGIFTEKLFF.

The chain recombines TRBV7-2 with TRBJ2-5, with 10 bases lining up with TRBD2. Germline V gene sequence: CDR1 SGHTA, CDR2 FQGNSA. This CDR3 is built from 16 residues. Trimming at V came to 5 bases and at J to 2 bases, leaving 8 bases not matched to a gene. In DNA form, the CDR3 reads TGTGCCAGCAGCCTCTTAGGACTAGCGGAGCAAGAGACCCAGTACTTC. It specifies CASSLLGLAEQETQYF.

The rearrangement joins TRBV2 to TRBJ1-3, with D possibly being TRBD1 (6 bases). Trimming pared 8 bases from V and 4 bases from J, leaving 24 bases between. Germline loops: CDR1 SNHLY, CDR2 FYNNEI. This CDR3 is 17 amino acids long. DNA for the CDR3: TGTGCCAGCGGAGCGGGGGTTAACAGGGAAGACGGAAACACCATATATTTT. Amino acid sequence: CASGAGVNREDGNTIYF.

V gene TRBV28 combines with J gene TRBJ1-5; TRBD1 might be the D (6 bases). The V and J ends lost 6 bases and 7 bases respectively, with 16 bases between them. The CDR3 contains 14 residues. Looked up from germline, CDR1 is MDHEN and CDR2 is SYDVKM. The CDR3 protein is CASRQQGEGQPQHF. As DNA, the CDR3 is TGTGCCAGCAGACAACAGGGAGAGGGACAGCCCCAGCATTTT.

This chain links TRBV7-2 with TRBJ2-1, with TRBD1 matching 11 bases. Per germline, CDR1 SGHTA and CDR2 FQGNSA. There are 15 residues in the CDR3. V was clipped by 7 bases and J by 9 bases; unmatched bases: 11. The CDR3 DNA is TGTGCCAGCACCCTTGTGGGACAGGGGGGGAGTGAGCAGTTCTTC. The encoded protein is CASTLVGQGGSEQFF. Looking up the rest from reference TRBV7-2 and TRBJ2-1 gives the full variable domain: GAGVSQSPSNKVTEKGKDVELRCDPISGHTALYWYRQSLGQGLEFLIYFQGNSAPDKSGLPSDRFSAERTGGSVSTLTIQRTQQEDSAVYLCASTLVGQGGSEQFFGPGTRLTVL.

The chain uses TRBV11-2 and TRBJ1-2; 11 bases are shared with TRBD1. The ends lost 1 base at V and 1 base at J; junction bases unmatched: 2. The germline V gene has CDR1 SGHAT and CDR2 FQNNGV. The CDR3 is 16 residues long. The DNA for the CDR3 is TGTGCCAGCAGCTTAGGGGACAGGGGGTTTAACTATGGCTACACCTTC. Translated: CASSLGDRGFNYGYTF.

V usage is TRBV23-1 and J usage is TRBJ1-5, with D possibly being TRBD1 (6 bases). TRBV23-1 qualifies as an ORF whose function is uncertain. V lost 4 bases and J lost 0, with 13 bases in between. The CDR3 contains 16 residues. CDR3 DNA sequence: TGCGCCAGCAGTCGAACAGGGATTTATAGCAATCAGCCCCAGCATTTT. Amino acids: CASSRTGIYSNQPQHF.

The chain combines TRBV5-5 with TRBJ2-7; D is unclear. The CDR3 has 13 residues. Germline V gene lookup returns CDR1 SGHKS and CDR2 YYEKEE (reference sequence). The V end lost 1 base, the J end lost 2 bases, and 7 bases lay between the germline ends. The CDR3 DNA reads TGTGCCAGCAGCTTGCAGTTAACCTACGAGCAGTACTTC. This translates into CASSLQLTYEQYF.

The chain has TRBV19 and TRBJ2-3, with TRBD2 matching 14 bases. Germline CDR1 reads LNHDA; CDR2 reads SQIVND (reference sequence). There are 17 residues in the CDR3. V trimming: 5 bases; J trimming: 2 bases; junction bases outside the gene matches: 6. The CDR3 sequence is CASSPGTSGSVTDTQYF. As DNA, the CDR3 is TGTGCCAGTAGTCCAGGGACTAGCGGGAGCGTCACAGATACGCAGTATTTT.

The genes are TRBV5-1 and TRBJ2-1; 12 bases map to TRBD2. V lost 3 bases, J lost 4 bases, and 2 bases stayed unmatched. The CDR3 runs to 15 residues. Per the germline V gene, CDR1 is SGHRS and CDR2 is YFSETQ. The CDR3 loop is CASSSGTSGYNEQFF. Written as DNA, the CDR3 is TGCGCCAGCAGCTCCGGGACTAGCGGGTACAATGAGCAGTTCTTC.